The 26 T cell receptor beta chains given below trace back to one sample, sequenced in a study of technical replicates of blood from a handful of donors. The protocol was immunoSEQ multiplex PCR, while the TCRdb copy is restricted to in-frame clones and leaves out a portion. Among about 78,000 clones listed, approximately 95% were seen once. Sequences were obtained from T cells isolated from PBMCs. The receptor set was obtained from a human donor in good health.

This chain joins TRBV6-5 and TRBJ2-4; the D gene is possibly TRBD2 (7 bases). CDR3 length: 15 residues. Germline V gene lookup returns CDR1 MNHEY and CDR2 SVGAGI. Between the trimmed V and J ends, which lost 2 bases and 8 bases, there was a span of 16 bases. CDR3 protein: CASSYGGGGLDIQYF. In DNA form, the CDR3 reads TGTGCCAGCAGTTACGGAGGGGGGGGCTTGGACATTCAGTACTTC.

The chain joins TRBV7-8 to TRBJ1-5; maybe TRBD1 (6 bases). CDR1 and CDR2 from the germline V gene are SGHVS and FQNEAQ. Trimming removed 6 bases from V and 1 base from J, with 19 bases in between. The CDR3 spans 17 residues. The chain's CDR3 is CASSSRQAFSSNQPQHF. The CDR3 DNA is TGTGCCAGCAGTTCAAGACAGGCCTTCTCAAGCAATCAGCCCCAGCATTTT.

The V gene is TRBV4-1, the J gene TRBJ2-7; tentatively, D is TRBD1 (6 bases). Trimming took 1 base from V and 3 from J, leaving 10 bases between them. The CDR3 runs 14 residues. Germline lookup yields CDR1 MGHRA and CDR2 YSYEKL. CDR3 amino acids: CASSQVRDNYEQYF. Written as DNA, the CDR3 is TGCGCCAGCAGCCAAGTCCGGGACAACTACGAGCAGTACTTC.

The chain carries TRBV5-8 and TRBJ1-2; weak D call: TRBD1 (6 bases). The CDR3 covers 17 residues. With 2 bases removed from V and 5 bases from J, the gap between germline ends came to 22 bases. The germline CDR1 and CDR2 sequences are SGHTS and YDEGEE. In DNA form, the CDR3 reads TGTGCCAGCAGCTTTCCAGGACAGAAGATCCCTCGTTATGGCTACACCTTC. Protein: CASSFPGQKIPRYGYTF.

CDR3: CAINREYRANYYGYTF. CDR3 bases: TGTGCCATCAACCGCGAGTACAGAGCAAATTACTATGGCTACACCTTC. The chain carries TRBV28 and TRBJ1-2, with D uncertain. This CDR3 is 16 amino acids long. CDR1 is MDHEN and CDR2 is SYDVKM in the germline V gene. Trimming left V 10 bases short and J 3 bases short, with 24 bases between.

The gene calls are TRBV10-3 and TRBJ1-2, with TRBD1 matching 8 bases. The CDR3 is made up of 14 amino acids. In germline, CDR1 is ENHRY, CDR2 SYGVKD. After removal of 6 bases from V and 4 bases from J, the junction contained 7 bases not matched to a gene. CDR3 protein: CAIRPGQGPYGYTF. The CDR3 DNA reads TGTGCCATCAGACCAGGACAGGGACCCTATGGCTACACCTTC.

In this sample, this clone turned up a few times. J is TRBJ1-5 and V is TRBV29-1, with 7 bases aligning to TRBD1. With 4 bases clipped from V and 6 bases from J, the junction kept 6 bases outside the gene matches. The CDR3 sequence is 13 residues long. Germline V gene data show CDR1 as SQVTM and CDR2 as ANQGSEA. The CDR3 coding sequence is TGCAGCGTTGGACAGGGCGAGGGTCAGCCCCAGCATTTT. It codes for CSVGQGEGQPQHF.

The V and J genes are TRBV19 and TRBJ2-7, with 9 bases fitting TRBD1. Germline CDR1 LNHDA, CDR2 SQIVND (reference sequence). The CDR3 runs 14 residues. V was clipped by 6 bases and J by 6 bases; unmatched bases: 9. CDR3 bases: TGTGCCAGTAGAAACAGGGGGCGGAACGGCGAGCAGTACTTC. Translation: CASRNRGRNGEQYF.

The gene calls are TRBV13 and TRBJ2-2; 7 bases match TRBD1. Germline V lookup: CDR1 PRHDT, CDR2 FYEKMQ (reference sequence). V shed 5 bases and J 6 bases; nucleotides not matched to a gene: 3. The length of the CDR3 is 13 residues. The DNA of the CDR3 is TGTGCCAGCAGCGGTGGACAGGCCGGGGAGCTGTTTTTT. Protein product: CASSGGQAGELFF.

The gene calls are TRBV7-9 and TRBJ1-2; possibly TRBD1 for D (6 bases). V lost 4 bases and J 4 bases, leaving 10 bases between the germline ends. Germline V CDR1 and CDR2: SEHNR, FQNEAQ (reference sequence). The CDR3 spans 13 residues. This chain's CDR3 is CASSSQGSYGYTF. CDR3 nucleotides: TGTGCCAGCAGCTCCCAGGGGTCCTATGGCTACACCTTC.

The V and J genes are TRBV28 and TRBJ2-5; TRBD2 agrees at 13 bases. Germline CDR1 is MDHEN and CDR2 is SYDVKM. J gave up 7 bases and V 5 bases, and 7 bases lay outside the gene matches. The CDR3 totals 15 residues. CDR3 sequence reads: CASSRTSGSPRTQYF. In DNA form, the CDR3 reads TGTGCCAGCAGTCGGACTAGCGGGAGTCCTAGGACCCAGTACTTC.

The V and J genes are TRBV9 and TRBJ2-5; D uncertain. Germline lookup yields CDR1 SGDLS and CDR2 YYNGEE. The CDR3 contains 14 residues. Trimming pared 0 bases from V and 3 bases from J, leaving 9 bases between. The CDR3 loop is CASSVDPAEETQYF. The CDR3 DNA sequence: TGTGCCAGCAGCGTAGATCCCGCGGAAGAGACCCAGTACTTC.

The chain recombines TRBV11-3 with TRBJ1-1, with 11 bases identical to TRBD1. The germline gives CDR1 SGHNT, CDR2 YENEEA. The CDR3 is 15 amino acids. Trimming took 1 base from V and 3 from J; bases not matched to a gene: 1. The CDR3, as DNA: TGTGCCAGCAGCTTAGGGGGACAGGGGGACACTGAAGCTTTCTTT. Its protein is CASSLGGQGDTEAFF.

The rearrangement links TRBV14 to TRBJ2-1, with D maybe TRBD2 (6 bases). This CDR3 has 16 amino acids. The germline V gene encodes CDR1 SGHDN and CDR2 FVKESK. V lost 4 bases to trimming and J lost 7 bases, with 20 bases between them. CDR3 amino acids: CASSPSTGLSRNEQFF. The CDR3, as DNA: TGTGCCAGCAGCCCAAGCACCGGACTATCACGGAATGAGCAGTTCTTC.

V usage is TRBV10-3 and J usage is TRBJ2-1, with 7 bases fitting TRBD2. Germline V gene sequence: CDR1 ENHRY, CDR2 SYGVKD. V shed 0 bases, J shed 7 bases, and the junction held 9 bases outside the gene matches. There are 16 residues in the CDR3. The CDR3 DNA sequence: TGTGCCATCAGTGAGTCCCGTCAGGCGGGGGTTAATGAGCAGTTCTTC. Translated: CAISESRQAGVNEQFF.

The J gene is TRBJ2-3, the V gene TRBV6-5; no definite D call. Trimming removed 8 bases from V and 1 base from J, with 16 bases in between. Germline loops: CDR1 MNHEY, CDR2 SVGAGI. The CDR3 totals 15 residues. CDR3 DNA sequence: TGTGCCAGCGCTACCTCCAATTACCGCACAGATACGCAGTATTTT. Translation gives CASATSNYRTDTQYF.

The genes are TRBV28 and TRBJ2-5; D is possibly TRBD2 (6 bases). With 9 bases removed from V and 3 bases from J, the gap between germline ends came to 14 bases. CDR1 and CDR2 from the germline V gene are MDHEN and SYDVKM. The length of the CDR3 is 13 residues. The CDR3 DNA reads TGTGCCAGTGGGACTGGTCAGGAAGAGACCCAGTACTTC. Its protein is CASGTGQEETQYF.

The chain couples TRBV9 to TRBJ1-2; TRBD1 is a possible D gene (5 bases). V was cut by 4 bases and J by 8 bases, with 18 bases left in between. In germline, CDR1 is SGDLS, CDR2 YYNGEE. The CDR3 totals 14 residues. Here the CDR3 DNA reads TGTGCCAGCAGCTGGGGGGTGGGCAGGGTCGGCTACACCTTC. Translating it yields CASSWGVGRVGYTF.

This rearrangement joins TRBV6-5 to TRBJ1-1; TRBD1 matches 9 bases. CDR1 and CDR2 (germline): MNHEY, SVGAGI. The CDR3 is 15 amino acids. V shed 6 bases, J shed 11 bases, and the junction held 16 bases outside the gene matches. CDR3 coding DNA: TGTGCCAGCAGGCGAGAACAGGGGGCGTTAGGGGCCGCTTTCTTT. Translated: CASRREQGALGAAFF.

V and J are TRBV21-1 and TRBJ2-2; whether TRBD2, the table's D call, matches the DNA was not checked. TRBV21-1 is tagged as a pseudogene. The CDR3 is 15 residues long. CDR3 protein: CASSKTTGNTGELFF. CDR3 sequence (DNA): TGTGCCAGCAGCAAAACTACCGGAAACACCGGGGAGCTGTTTTTT.

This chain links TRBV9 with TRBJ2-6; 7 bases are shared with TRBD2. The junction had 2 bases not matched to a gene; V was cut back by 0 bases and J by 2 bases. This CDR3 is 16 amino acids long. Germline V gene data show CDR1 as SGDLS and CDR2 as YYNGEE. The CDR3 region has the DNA TGTGCCAGCAGCGTAGCCGGACTAGCTGGGGCCAACGTCCTGACTTTC. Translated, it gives CASSVAGLAGANVLTF.

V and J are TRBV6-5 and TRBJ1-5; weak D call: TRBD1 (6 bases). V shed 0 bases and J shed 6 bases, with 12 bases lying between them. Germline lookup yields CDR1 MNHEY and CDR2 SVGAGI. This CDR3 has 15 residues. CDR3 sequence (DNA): TGTGCCAGCAGTTACTCCCGGCAGGGGACTCAGCCCCAGCATTTT. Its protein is CASSYSRQGTQPQHF.

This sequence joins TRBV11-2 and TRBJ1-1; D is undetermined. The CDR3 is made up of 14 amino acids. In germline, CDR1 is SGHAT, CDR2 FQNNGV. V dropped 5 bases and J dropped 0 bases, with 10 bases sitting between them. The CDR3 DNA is TGTGCCAGCAGCCCGAGGGCTATGAACACTGAAGCTTTCTTT. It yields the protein CASSPRAMNTEAFF.

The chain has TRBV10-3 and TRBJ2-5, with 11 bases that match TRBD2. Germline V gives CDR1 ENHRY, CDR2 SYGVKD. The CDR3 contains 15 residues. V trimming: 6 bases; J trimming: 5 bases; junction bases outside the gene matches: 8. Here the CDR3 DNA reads TGTGCCATCAGCCGGACTAGCGGGCGGACTGAGACCCAGTACTTC. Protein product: CAISRTSGRTETQYF.

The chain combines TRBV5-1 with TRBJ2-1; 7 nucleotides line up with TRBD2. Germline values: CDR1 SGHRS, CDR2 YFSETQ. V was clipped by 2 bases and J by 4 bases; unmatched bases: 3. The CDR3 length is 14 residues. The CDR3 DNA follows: TGCGCCAGCAGCTTATGGCGGGGGTACAATGAGCAGTTCTTC. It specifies CASSLWRGYNEQFF.

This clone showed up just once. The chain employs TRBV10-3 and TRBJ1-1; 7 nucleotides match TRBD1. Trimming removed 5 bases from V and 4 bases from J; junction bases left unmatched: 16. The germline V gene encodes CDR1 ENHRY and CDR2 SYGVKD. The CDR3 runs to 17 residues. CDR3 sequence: CAISQVNTGAGGTEAFF. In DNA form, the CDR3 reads TGTGCCATCAGTCAAGTAAACACAGGGGCGGGTGGCACTGAAGCTTTCTTT.